What follows are 10 T cell receptor beta chains derived from one specimen sequenced in a study of control samples from healthy donors and cancer patients. Some clones are missing from TCRdb's copy, which holds only in-frame ones; the method was immunoSEQ multiplex PCR. The sample lists fewer than 200,000 clones, about 92% occurring once. Sequencing was carried out using blood. The source is a young man in good health.

This rearrangement joins TRBV28 to TRBJ1-4; D gene unclear. The CDR3 totals 16 residues. Trimming cost V 3 bases and J 2 bases, with 13 bases left between them. Germline loops: CDR1 MDHEN, CDR2 SYDVKM. CDR3 nucleotides: TGTGCCAGCAGTTTCGGACCAGGTGGGACTAATGAAAAACTGTTTTTT. Protein sequence: CASSFGPGGTNEKLFF.

This sequence joins TRBV5-4 and TRBJ1-2, with 8 positions matching TRBD1. Germline V gene lookup returns CDR1 SGHNT and CDR2 YYREEE (reference sequence). J was trimmed by 5 bases and V by 4 bases; bases with no gene match: 19. The CDR3 sequence is 18 residues long. Here the CDR3 reads CASSTRRQGQKVSYGYTF. The CDR3 region has the DNA TGTGCCAGCAGCACTCGTCGACAGGGGCAAAAGGTCTCATATGGCTACACCTTC.

The V and J genes are TRBV24-1 and TRBJ2-2; TRBD2 is a possible D gene (6 bases). The CDR3 totals 14 residues. Between the trimmed V and J ends, which lost 7 bases and 6 bases, there was a span of 14 bases. The germline V gene has CDR1 KGHDR and CDR2 SFDVKD. The CDR3 protein is CATSSTSPAGELFF. CDR3 sequence (DNA): TGTGCCACCAGCTCGACTAGTCCGGCCGGGGAGCTGTTTTTT.

The chain couples TRBV19 to TRBJ2-1; D call uncertain. Germline lookup yields CDR1 LNHDA and CDR2 SQIVND (reference sequence). This CDR3 spans 15 amino acids. With 3 bases removed from V and 4 bases from J, the gap between germline ends came to 13 bases. The DNA for the CDR3 is TGTGCCAGTAGTATTACGAGCGCGACATACAATGAGCAGTTCTTC. Translated: CASSITSATYNEQFF.

This chain joins TRBV30 and TRBJ1-5; the match to TRBD1 covers 8 bases. Germline V gene data show CDR1 as GTSNPN and CDR2 as SVGIG (reference sequence). V dropped 1 base and J dropped 2; count of bases not matched to a gene: 7. The CDR3 has 16 residues. CDR3 loop: CAWSATDRGGNQPQHF. CDR3 sequence (DNA): TGTGCCTGGAGTGCCACCGACAGGGGCGGCAATCAGCCCCAGCATTTT.

V is TRBV4-1 and J is TRBJ1-3; D is perhaps TRBD1 (5 bases). Germline loops: CDR1 MGHRA, CDR2 YSYEKL. Trimming cost V 4 bases and J 0 bases, with 10 bases left between them. The CDR3 contains 15 residues. The CDR3 region is CASSRGVDSGNTIYF. CDR3 DNA: TGCGCCAGCAGCCGGGGGGTCGACTCTGGAAACACCATATATTTT.

The chain uses TRBV27 and TRBJ2-5; D is perhaps TRBD1 or TRBD2 (5 bases each). Per germline, CDR1 MNHEY and CDR2 SMNVEV (reference sequence). There are 15 residues in the CDR3. V lost 0 bases to trimming and J lost 2 bases, with 10 bases between them. The chain's CDR3 is CASSLSSGPQETQYF. CDR3 nucleotides: TGTGCCAGCAGTTTATCGTCGGGACCACAAGAGACCCAGTACTTC.

The V and J genes are TRBV7-2 and TRBJ1-3; 12 bases agree with TRBD1. Germline CDR1 is SGHTA and CDR2 is FQGNSA. With 2 bases clipped from V and 5 bases from J, the junction kept 7 bases outside the gene matches. The CDR3 covers 17 residues. The CDR3 reads CASSLSPGQGARNTIYF. CDR3 DNA: TGTGCCAGCAGCTTATCACCGGGACAGGGGGCGAGAAACACCATATATTTT.

The chain employs TRBV11-3 and TRBJ2-2; no reliable D call. Trimming cost V 7 bases and J 2 bases, with 2 bases left between them. The germline V gene encodes CDR1 SGHNT and CDR2 YENEEA. There are 11 residues in the CDR3. The CDR3 bases are TGTGCCAGCACCAACACCGGGGAGCTGTTTTTT. This gives the protein CASTNTGELFF.

The rearrangement joins TRBV15 to TRBJ2-1; 11 positions agree with TRBD2. Germline V gene data show CDR1 as LNHNV and CDR2 as YYDKDF (reference sequence). The CDR3 covers 14 residues. V was pared by 5 bases and J by 7 bases, with 4 bases of the junction left unmatched. CDR3 region: CATSRTSGSNEQFF. The CDR3 DNA sequence: TGTGCCACCAGCCGAACTAGCGGGAGTAATGAGCAGTTCTTC.